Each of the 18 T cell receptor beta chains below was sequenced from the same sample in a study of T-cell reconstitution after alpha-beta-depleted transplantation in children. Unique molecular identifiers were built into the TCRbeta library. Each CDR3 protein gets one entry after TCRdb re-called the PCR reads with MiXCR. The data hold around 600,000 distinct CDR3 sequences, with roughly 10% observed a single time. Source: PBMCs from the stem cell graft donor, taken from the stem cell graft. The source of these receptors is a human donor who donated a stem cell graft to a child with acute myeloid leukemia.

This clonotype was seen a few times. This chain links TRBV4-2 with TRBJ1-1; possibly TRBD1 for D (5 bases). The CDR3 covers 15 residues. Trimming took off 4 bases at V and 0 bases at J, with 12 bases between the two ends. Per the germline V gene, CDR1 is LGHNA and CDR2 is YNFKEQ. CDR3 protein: CASSPTEGLNTEAFF. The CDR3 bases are TGTGCCAGCAGCCCCACGGAGGGACTGAACACTGAAGCTTTCTTT.

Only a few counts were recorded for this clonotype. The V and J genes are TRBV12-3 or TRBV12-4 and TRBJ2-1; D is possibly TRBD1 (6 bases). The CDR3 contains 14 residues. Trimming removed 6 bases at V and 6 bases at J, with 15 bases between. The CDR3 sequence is CASSPRQVGNEQFF. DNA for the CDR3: TGTGCCAGCAGCCCAAGACAGGTGGGCAATGAGCAGTTCTTC.

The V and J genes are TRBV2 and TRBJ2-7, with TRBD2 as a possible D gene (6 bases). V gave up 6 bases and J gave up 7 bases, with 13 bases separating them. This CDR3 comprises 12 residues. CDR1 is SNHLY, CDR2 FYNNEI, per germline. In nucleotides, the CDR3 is TGTGCCAGCAGAATCGCCGGGGGAGAGCAGTACTTC. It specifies CASRIAGGEQYF.

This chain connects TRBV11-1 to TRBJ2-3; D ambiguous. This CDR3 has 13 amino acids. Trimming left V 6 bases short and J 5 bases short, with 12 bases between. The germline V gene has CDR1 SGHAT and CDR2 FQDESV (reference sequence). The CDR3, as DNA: TGTGCCAGCAGAAAACAGCCCGAAGATACGCAGTATTTT. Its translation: CASRKQPEDTQYF.

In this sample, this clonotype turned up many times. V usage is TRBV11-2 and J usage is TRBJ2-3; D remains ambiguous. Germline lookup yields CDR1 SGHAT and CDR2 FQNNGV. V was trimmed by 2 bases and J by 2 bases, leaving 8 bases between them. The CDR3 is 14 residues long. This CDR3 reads CASSLLGYTDTQYF. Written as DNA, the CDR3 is TGTGCCAGCAGCTTATTAGGCTACACAGATACGCAGTATTTT.

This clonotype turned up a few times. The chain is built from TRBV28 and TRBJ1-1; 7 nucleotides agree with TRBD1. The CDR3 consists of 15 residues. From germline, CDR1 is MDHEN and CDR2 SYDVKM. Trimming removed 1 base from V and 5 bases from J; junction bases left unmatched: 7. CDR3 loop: CASSLFDRVRTEAFF. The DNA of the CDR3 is TGTGCCAGCAGTTTATTCGACAGGGTACGGACTGAAGCTTTCTTT.

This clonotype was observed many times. In DNA, the CDR3 is TGTGCCAGCAGGTCGGGCACTGAAGCTTTCTTT. Protein product: CASRSGTEAFF. The V gene is TRBV2, the J gene TRBJ1-1; no clear D. The length of the CDR3 is 11 residues. Trimming removed 6 bases at V and 4 bases at J, with 6 bases between. The germline CDR1 and CDR2 sequences are SNHLY and FYNNEI.

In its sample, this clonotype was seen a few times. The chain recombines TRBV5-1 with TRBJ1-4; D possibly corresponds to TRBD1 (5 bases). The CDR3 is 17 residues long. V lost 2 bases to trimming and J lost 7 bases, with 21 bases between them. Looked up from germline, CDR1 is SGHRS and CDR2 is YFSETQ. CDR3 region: CASSLGPSSGGGEKLFF. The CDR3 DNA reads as TGCGCCAGCAGCTTAGGGCCGTCGTCCGGGGGAGGTGAAAAACTGTTTTTT.

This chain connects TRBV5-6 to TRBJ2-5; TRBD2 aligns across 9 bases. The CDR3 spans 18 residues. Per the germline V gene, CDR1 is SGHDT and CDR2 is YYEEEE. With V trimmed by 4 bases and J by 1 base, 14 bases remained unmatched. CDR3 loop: CASSRRLAGSGAQETQYF. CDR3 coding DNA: TGTGCCAGCAGCCGGAGGCTAGCGGGAAGTGGAGCCCAAGAGACCCAGTACTTC.

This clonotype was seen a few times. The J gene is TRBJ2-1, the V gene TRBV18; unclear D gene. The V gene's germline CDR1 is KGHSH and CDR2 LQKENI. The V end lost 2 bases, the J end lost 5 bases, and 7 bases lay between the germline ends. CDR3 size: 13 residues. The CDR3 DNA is TGTGCCAGCTCACCAGGAAACGACAATGAGCAGTTCTTC. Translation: CASSPGNDNEQFF. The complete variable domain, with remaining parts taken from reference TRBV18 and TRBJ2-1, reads NAGVMQNPRHLVRRRGQEARLRCSPMKGHSHVYWYRQLPEEGLKFMVYLQKENIIDESGMPKERFSAEFPKEGPSILRIQQVVRGDSAAYFCASSPGNDNEQFFGPGTRLTVL.

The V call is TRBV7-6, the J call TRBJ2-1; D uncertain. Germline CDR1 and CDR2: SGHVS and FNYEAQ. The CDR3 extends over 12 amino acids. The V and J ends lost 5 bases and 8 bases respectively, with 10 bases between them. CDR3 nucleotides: TGTGCCAGCAGCCTCCCCTTGGATGAGCAGTTCTTC. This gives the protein CASSLPLDEQFF.

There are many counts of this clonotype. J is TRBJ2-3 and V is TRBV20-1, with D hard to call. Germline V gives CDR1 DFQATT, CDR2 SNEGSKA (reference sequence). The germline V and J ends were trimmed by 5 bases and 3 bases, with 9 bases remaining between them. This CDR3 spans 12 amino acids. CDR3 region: CSARKLTDTQYF. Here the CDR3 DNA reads TGCAGTGCTCGGAAACTGACAGATACGCAGTATTTT.

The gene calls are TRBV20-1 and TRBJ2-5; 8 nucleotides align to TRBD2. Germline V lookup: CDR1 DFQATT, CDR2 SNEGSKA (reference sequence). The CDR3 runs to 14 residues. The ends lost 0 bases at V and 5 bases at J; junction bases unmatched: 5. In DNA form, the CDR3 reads TGCAGTGCTAGAGATATGACTAGCGTTGAGACCCAGTACTTC. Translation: CSARDMTSVETQYF.

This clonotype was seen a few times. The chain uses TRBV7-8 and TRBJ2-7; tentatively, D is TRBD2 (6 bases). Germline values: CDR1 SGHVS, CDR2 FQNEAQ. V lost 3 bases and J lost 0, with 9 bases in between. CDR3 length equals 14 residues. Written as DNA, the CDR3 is TGTGCCAGCAGCTTGCGGCGGGACTCCTACGAGCAGTACTTC. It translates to CASSLRRDSYEQYF.

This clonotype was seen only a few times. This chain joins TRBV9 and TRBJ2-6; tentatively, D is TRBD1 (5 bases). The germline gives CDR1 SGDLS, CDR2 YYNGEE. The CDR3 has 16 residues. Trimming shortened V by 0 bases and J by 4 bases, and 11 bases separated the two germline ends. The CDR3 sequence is CASSVGQGGGANVLTF. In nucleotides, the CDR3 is TGTGCCAGCAGCGTAGGGCAGGGTGGCGGGGCCAACGTCCTGACTTTC.

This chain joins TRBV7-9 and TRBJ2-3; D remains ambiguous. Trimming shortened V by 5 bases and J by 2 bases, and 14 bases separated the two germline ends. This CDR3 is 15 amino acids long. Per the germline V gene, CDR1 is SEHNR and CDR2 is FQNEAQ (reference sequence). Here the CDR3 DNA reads TGTGCCAGCAGCCTAAGCCCTACAGCCACAGATACGCAGTATTTT. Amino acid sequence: CASSLSPTATDTQYF.

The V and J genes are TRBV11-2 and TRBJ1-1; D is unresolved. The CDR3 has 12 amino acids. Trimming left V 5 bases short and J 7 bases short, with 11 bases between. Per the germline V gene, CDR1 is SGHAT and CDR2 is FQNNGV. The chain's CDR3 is CASSPSKVEAFF. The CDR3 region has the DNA TGTGCCAGCAGCCCCTCGAAGGTTGAAGCTTTCTTT.

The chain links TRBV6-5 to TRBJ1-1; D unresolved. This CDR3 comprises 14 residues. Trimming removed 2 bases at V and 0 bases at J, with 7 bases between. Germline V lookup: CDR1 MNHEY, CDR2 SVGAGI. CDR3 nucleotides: TGTGCCAGCAGTTACGAGAGCATGAACACTGAAGCTTTCTTT. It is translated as CASSYESMNTEAFF.